This TCR beta chain was profiled in a study of cytomegalovirus exposure and HLA in healthy donors. PCR primers comprised 60 Vbeta and 13 Jbeta primers. Here immunoSEQ multiplex PCR was the method, and the copy in TCRdb shows in-frame clones only, minus some. Of approximately 210,000 clones in the sample, 79% were seen once. This CDR3 contains 14 residues. V lost 0 bases, J lost 4 bases, and 4 bases lay in between. Germline lookup yields CDR1 MGHRA and CDR2 YSYEKL. This clone was detected only once. What it binds is not known. Findings and caveats of the study: Association of under 20,000 TCR beta sequences with HLA alleles was found at 0.05 false discovery rate in a later analysis.

This TCR came from a woman between 50 and 59 years old in good health and CMV-seronegative. The rearrangement links TRBV4-1 to TRBJ1-6; D is uncertain. The sample taken for sequencing was PBMCs. CDR3 DNA sequence: TGCGCCAGCAGCCAAGACCGGTATAATTCACCCCTCCACTTT. This sequence encodes CASSQDRYNSPLHF.